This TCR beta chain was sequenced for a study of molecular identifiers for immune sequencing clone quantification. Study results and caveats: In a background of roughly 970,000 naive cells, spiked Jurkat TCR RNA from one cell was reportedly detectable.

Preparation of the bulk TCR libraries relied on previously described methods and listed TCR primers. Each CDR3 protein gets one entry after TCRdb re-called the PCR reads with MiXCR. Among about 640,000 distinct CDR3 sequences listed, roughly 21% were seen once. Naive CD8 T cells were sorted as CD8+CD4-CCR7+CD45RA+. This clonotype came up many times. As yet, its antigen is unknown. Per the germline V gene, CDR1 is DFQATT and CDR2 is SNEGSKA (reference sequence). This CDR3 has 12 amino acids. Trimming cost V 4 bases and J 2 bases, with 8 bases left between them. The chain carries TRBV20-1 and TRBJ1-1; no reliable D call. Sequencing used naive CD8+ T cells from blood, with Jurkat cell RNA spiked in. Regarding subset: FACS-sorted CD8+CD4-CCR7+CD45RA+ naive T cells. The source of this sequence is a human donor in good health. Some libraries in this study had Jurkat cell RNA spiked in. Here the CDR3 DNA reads TGCAGTGCTATTCCAATTAACACTGAAGCTTTCTTT. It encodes CSAIPINTEAFF.